One sample yielded the 29 T cell receptor beta chains listed below, sequenced in a study of blood T cell repertoires in COVID-19. Produced via immunoSEQ multiplex PCR; TCRdb's table is partial and in-frame only. The sample carries more than 300,000 clones, around four fifths recorded once. The sample consisted of peripheral blood. These TCRs come from a woman between 50 and 59 years old with acute or convalescent COVID-19.

The V and J genes are TRBV30 and TRBJ1-5, with D hard to call. Trimming pared 2 bases from V and 3 bases from J, leaving 8 bases between. CDR3 size: 13 residues. The germline V gene has CDR1 GTSNPN and CDR2 SVGIG (reference sequence). CDR3 nucleotides: TGTGCCTGGAGTAGTAGTCCCAATCAGCCCCAGCATTTT. The encoded protein is CAWSSSPNQPQHF.

This chain joins TRBV4-2 and TRBJ1-6; 7 bases line up with TRBD1. This CDR3 region has 18 residues. The V segment lost 0 bases and the J segment 3 bases; nucleotides outside the gene matches: 8. Per the germline V gene, CDR1 is LGHNA and CDR2 is YNFKEQ. The CDR3 loop reads CASSQDGDRVRYNSPLHF. Here the CDR3 DNA reads TGTGCCAGCAGCCAAGATGGAGACAGGGTCCGCTATAATTCACCCCTCCACTTT.

This rearrangement joins TRBV19 to TRBJ1-1, with D perhaps TRBD1 (5 bases). Between the trimmed V and J ends, which lost 3 bases and 2 bases, there was a span of 10 bases. This CDR3 comprises 14 residues. Germline V gene sequence: CDR1 LNHDA, CDR2 SQIVND (reference sequence). The CDR3 is CASSISGGNTEAFF. Here the CDR3 DNA reads TGTGCCAGTAGTATTTCCGGGGGTAACACTGAAGCTTTCTTT.

This sequence joins TRBV5-6 and TRBJ1-2; 7 bases are shared with TRBD1. The CDR3 runs 14 residues. Germline CDR1 SGHDT, CDR2 YYEEEE. The J segment lost 2 bases and the V segment lost 3 bases, leaving 4 bases of the junction unmatched. The CDR3 sequence is CASSWDRRNYGYTF. CDR3 coding DNA: TGTGCCAGCAGCTGGGACAGACGCAACTATGGCTACACCTTC.

The gene calls are TRBV29-1 and TRBJ2-2, with a weak D call TRBD1 (5 bases). Trimming took off 0 bases at V and 4 bases at J, with 12 bases between the two ends. There are 15 residues in the CDR3. Germline V gene lookup returns CDR1 SQVTM and CDR2 ANQGSEA. The chain's CDR3 is CSVEDTQGPTGELFF. For the CDR3, the DNA is TGCAGCGTTGAAGATACCCAGGGCCCCACCGGGGAGCTGTTTTTT.

Only one count was recorded for this clone. The V call is TRBV15, the J call TRBJ2-2; TRBD2 might be the D (6 bases). Trimming left V 0 bases short and J 8 bases short, with 10 bases between. The germline V gene has CDR1 LNHNV and CDR2 YYDKDF (reference sequence). The CDR3 extends over 14 amino acids. CDR3 region: CATSRDGGEGELFF. Written as DNA, the CDR3 is TGTGCCACCAGCAGAGATGGCGGGGAGGGGGAGCTGTTTTTT.

The CDR3 loop is CASSVVGTGVRETQYF. The CDR3 DNA reads TGTGCCAGCAGCGTAGTAGGTACAGGGGTGAGAGAGACCCAGTACTTC. The rearrangement links TRBV9 to TRBJ2-5; 7 nucleotides agree with TRBD1. Germline V lookup: CDR1 SGDLS, CDR2 YYNGEE. With 0 bases clipped from V and 4 bases from J, the junction kept 9 bases outside the gene matches. The CDR3 has 16 amino acids. The full variable domain, in which reference TRBV9 and TRBJ2-5 provide the parts outside the CDR3, is DSGVTQTPKHLITATGQRVTLRCSPRSGDLSVYWYQQSLDQGLQFLIQYYNGEERAKGNILERFSAQQFPDLHSELNLSSLELGDSALYFCASSVVGTGVRETQYFGPGTRLLVL.

Notes on this clone: Other DNA sequences in the same sample also yield this CDR3. This chain links TRBV18 with TRBJ2-5; tentative D call: TRBD1 (5 bases). CDR1 KGHSH and CDR2 LQKENI come from the germline V gene. V was cut by 3 bases and J by 1 base, with 9 bases left in between. This CDR3 contains 14 residues. CDR3 residues: CASSPGQIQETQYF. DNA for the CDR3: TGTGCCAGCTCACCGGGGCAGATCCAAGAGACCCAGTACTTC.

This clone was detected a few times. This chain joins TRBV19 and TRBJ1-1; 8 nucleotides align to TRBD1. Germline CDR1 and CDR2: LNHDA and SQIVND (reference sequence). V was clipped by 5 bases and J by 11 bases; unmatched bases: 13. The CDR3 covers 14 residues. The CDR3 sequence: CASSGSGGNLNAFF. CDR3 nucleotides: TGTGCCAGTAGTGGGTCAGGGGGCAACTTGAACGCTTTCTTT.

The CDR3 spells CASSPPGLAGGIDEQFF. The CDR3 DNA reads TGTGCCAGCTCACCACCAGGCCTAGCGGGGGGTATCGATGAGCAGTTCTTC. This chain uses TRBV18 with TRBJ2-1; 11 positions match TRBD2. The CDR3 is 17 residues long. Germline CDR1 and CDR2: KGHSH and LQKENI. V shed 0 bases, J shed 8 bases, and the junction held 9 bases outside the gene matches.

The gene calls are TRBV29-1 and TRBJ2-5; perhaps TRBD1 as D (6 bases). This CDR3 is built from 14 residues. Trimming left V 3 bases short and J 5 bases short, with 16 bases between. In germline, CDR1 is SQVTM, CDR2 ANQGSEA. This CDR3 reads CSVDPTGWRETQYF. Here the CDR3 DNA reads TGCAGCGTTGACCCAACAGGGTGGAGGGAGACCCAGTACTTC. Complete variable domain (other parts from reference TRBV29-1 and TRBJ2-5): SAVISQKPSRDICQRGTSLTIQCQVDSQVTMMFWYRQQPGQSLTLIATANQGSEATYESGFVIDKFPISRPNLTFSTLTVSNMSPEDSSIYLCSVDPTGWRETQYFGPGTRLLVL.

This clone was found once. The chain uses TRBV5-4 and TRBJ2-2, with D perhaps matching TRBD1 (6 bases). This CDR3 is 16 amino acids long. Germline V gene sequence: CDR1 SGHNT, CDR2 YYREEE (reference sequence). Between the trimmed V and J ends, which lost 7 bases and 1 base, there was a span of 17 bases. The CDR3 loop is CASAASGTQNTGELFF. The DNA of the CDR3 is TGTGCCAGCGCGGCTTCAGGGACACAGAACACCGGGGAGCTGTTTTTT. Variable domain in full (rest from reference TRBV5-4 and TRBJ2-2): ETGVTQSPTHLIKTRGQQVTLRCSSQSGHNTVSWYQQALGQGPQFIFQYYREEENGRGNFPPRFSGLQFPNYSSELNVNALELDDSALYLCASAASGTQNTGELFFGEGSRLTVL.

The chain uses TRBV28 and TRBJ2-2; no firm D call. Per the germline V gene, CDR1 is MDHEN and CDR2 is SYDVKM. This CDR3 is 12 amino acids long. V dropped 5 bases and J dropped 5 bases, with 6 bases sitting between them. The DNA for the CDR3 is TGTGCCAGCAGTGTCCAGACCGGGGAGCTGTTTTTT. As protein: CASSVQTGELFF.

The CDR3 loop is CASSALAGRQGETQYF. As DNA, the CDR3 is TGTGCCAGCAGCGCATTAGCGGGACGGCAGGGGGAGACCCAGTACTTC. This chain links TRBV9 with TRBJ2-5; 8 nucleotides agree with TRBD2. The CDR3 covers 16 residues. J was trimmed by 5 bases and V by 3 bases; bases with no gene match: 12. Germline CDR1 reads SGDLS; CDR2 reads YYNGEE.

This clone occurred a few times. This CDR3 reads CASSLAGGEQFF. The CDR3 nucleotides read TGCGCCAGCAGCTTGGCGGGGGGTGAGCAGTTCTTC. This chain links TRBV5-1 with TRBJ2-1; 7 bases are a match to TRBD2. Germline-derived CDR1 and CDR2 are SGHRS and YFSETQ. V gave up 0 bases and J gave up 9 bases; unmatched junction bases: 0. The CDR3 length is 12 residues.

This clone occurred a few times. V and J are TRBV28 and TRBJ2-7, with D perhaps matching TRBD2 (5 bases). The length of the CDR3 is 14 residues. The V and J ends lost 4 bases and 2 bases respectively, with 12 bases between them. Germline lookup yields CDR1 MDHEN and CDR2 SYDVKM. The CDR3 is CASSSRPGTYEQYF. The CDR3 bases are TGTGCCAGCAGTTCCCGCCCGGGGACCTACGAGCAGTACTTC.

CDR3 in amino acids: CASSEREGYGYTF. The CDR3 nucleotides are TGTGCCAGCAGTGAACGGGAGGGCTATGGCTACACCTTC. The rearrangement joins TRBV25-1 to TRBJ1-2, with no clear D. The CDR3 runs to 13 residues. Germline CDR1 and CDR2: MGHDK and SYGVNS. V was cut by 2 bases and J by 4 bases, with 8 bases left in between.

V is TRBV7-6 and J is TRBJ2-1; possible D gene TRBD1, 5 bases. The germline gives CDR1 SGHVS, CDR2 FNYEAQ. This CDR3 is 17 amino acids long. With 2 bases removed from V and 0 bases from J, the gap between germline ends came to 14 bases. CDR3 region: CASSLFGQGSSYNEQFF. CDR3 coding DNA: TGTGCCAGCAGCTTATTTGGGCAGGGAAGCTCCTACAATGAGCAGTTCTTC.

The chain recombines TRBV18 with TRBJ2-7; 8 nucleotides agree with TRBD1. J lost 4 bases, V lost 6 bases, and 8 bases had no gene match. Germline V gives CDR1 KGHSH, CDR2 LQKENI. The CDR3 is made up of 14 amino acids. The CDR3: CASSPTRTGYEQYF. CDR3 coding DNA: TGTGCCAGCTCGCCTACTCGGACAGGGTACGAGCAGTACTTC.

The chain links TRBV6-4 to TRBJ2-3, with TRBD1 matching 9 bases. CDR3 length equals 15 residues. Germline CDR1 MRHNA, CDR2 SNTAGT. Trimming cost V 4 bases and J 3 bases; bases outside gene matches: 5. The CDR3 DNA follows: TGTGCCAGCAGTGTGACAGGGGGAGGAACAGATACGCAGTATTTT. Its translation is CASSVTGGGTDTQYF.

V gene TRBV6-2 or TRBV6-3 combines with J gene TRBJ1-2; D not resolved. The V end was cut by 3 bases, the J end by 1 base, with 3 bases between. This CDR3 contains 12 residues. Germline lookup yields CDR1 MNHEY and CDR2 SVGEGT. The CDR3, as DNA: TGTGCCAGCAGTTATAATAACTATGGCTACACCTTC. Its translation is CASSYNNYGYTF.

The rearrangement joins TRBV2 to TRBJ1-3, with 7 bases fitting TRBD1. Germline V CDR1 and CDR2: SNHLY, FYNNEI. V lost 5 bases, J lost 4 bases, and 8 bases stayed unmatched. The CDR3 is 15 amino acids. The CDR3 reads CASSPLDRTGNTIYF. DNA of the CDR3: TGTGCCAGCAGTCCGTTGGACAGGACCGGAAACACCATATATTTT.

Details on this clone: Germline is not matched at one junction end, which may reflect a read error. The V and J genes are TRBV18 and TRBJ2-3; TRBD2 aligns across 7 bases. Germline assignment: CDR1 KGHSH and CDR2 LQKENI. The CDR3 runs 16 residues. DNA of the CDR3: TGTGCCAGCTCCCCACCGGGAGGCCCCACCACAGATACGCAGTATTTT. Protein sequence: CASSPPGGPTTDTQYF.

The chain links TRBV5-4 to TRBJ2-3; D possibly corresponds to TRBD2 (6 bases). Germline V gene sequence: CDR1 SGHNT, CDR2 YYREEE (reference sequence). V was clipped by 0 bases and J by 2 bases, with 13 bases between them. The CDR3 is 16 residues long. The CDR3 is CASSLAASAITDTQYF. The CDR3 DNA reads TGTGCCAGCAGCTTGGCGGCTAGCGCCATCACAGATACGCAGTATTTT.

The DNA for the CDR3 is TGTGCCAGCAGCCCGGGACAGAGGGACGAGCAGTACGTC. Encoded protein: CASSPGQRDEQYV. The chain has TRBV6-4 and TRBJ2-7; 7 bases map to TRBD1. J lost 5 bases, V lost 6 bases, and 7 bases had no gene match. Germline V gene data show CDR1 as MRHNA and CDR2 as SNTAGT. This CDR3 region has 13 residues.

The CDR3 loop reads CASSPRTSGSGDTQYF. The DNA of the CDR3 is TGTGCCAGCAGCCCTCGTACTAGCGGGAGCGGGGATACGCAGTATTTT. The chain carries TRBV7-8 and TRBJ2-3, with 11 bases identical to TRBD2. This CDR3 has 16 amino acids. V dropped 5 bases and J dropped 6; count of bases not matched to a gene: 10. Germline-derived CDR1 and CDR2 are SGHVS and FQNEAQ.

The chain's CDR3 is CASSAAGRIEEGV. The DNA of the CDR3 is TGTGCCAGCAGCGCCGCCGGACGAATCGAAGAGGGCGTC. The V and J genes are TRBV21-1 and TRBJ2-7; TRBD2 was called by the table and not checked on the DNA. TRBV21-1 is a pseudogene. The CDR3 has 13 residues.

The chain couples TRBV19 to TRBJ2-3; TRBD2 matches 11 bases. CDR3 length: 18 residues. CDR1 LNHDA and CDR2 SQIVND come from the germline V gene (reference sequence). The junction had 14 bases not matched to a gene; V was cut back by 4 bases and J by 5 bases. CDR3 region: CASSNRPQLAGARDTQYF. CDR3 nucleotide sequence: TGTGCCAGTAGTAACCGCCCCCAACTAGCGGGAGCACGAGATACGCAGTATTTT.

The rearrangement links TRBV28 to TRBJ1-1; D is ambiguous. The CDR3 extends over 14 amino acids. Per germline, CDR1 MDHEN and CDR2 SYDVKM. V was shortened by 3 bases and J by 0 bases, with 8 bases between the two germline ends. The CDR3 DNA follows: TGTGCCAGCAGTTTGCGAGGGTTGAACACTGAAGCTTTCTTT. Translation gives CASSLRGLNTEAFF.